This T cell receptor (beta chain) derives from a study of shared clonotypes between healthy human individuals. V dropped 1 base and J dropped 2 bases, with 6 bases sitting between them. This CDR3 has 13 residues. The germline gives CDR1 SGHRS, CDR2 YFSETQ. Comments on this clone: The sample holds other DNA sequences that translate to the same CDR3.

Using immunoSEQ multiplex PCR, the repertoire was profiled, and TCRdb retains in-frame clones only, with some absent. Of 2 million to 2.5 million clones in the sample, approximately 93% were seen once. The source material was naive CD4+ T cells from PBMCs. Subset: CD45RA+ positively selected. This chain uses TRBV5-1 with TRBJ1-1, with D uncertain. The clonotype was recovered from a man aged 18 to 29 in good health. Some clones in this sample may be carry-over from other donors' samples. The CDR3 coding sequence is TGCGCCAGCAGCTTGACGGTCAACACTGAAGCTTTCTTT. Its translation: CASSLTVNTEAFF.